This entry lists 30 T cell receptor beta chains sequenced from one sample in a study of OX40 agonist ivuxolimab in advanced cancers. Measured with immunoSEQ multiplex PCR; TCRdb has only the in-frame clones, and not every one. The sample yields over 85,000 clones, about 90% seen once. The source was CD4+ or CD8+ T cells sorted from blood, collected in a trial of the OX40 agonist ivuxolimab. These receptors all stem from an adult with an advanced solid tumor such as melanoma, head and neck, liver or kidney cancer.

The chain is built from TRBV2 and TRBJ2-1, with 8 nucleotides matching TRBD2. Losses at the gene ends were 6 bases for V and 2 bases for J; bases not matched to a gene: 6. Germline CDR1 and CDR2: SNHLY and FYNNEI. The CDR3 runs 15 residues. CDR3: CASSQNGGAYNEQFF. CDR3 coding DNA: TGTGCCAGCAGCCAAAACGGGGGGGCCTACAATGAGCAGTTCTTC.

The chain joins TRBV21-1 to TRBJ2-5; TRBD1 was called by the table and not checked on the DNA. TRBV21-1 is a pseudogene segment. This CDR3 comprises 16 residues. The CDR3 region has the DNA TGTGCCAGCAGCTCACGGCCGGGACACCCTCAAGAGACCCAGTACTTC. Amino acid sequence: CASSSRPGHPQETQYF.

V and J are TRBV7-8 and TRBJ1-5; 7 bases agree with TRBD1. The CDR3 covers 17 residues. After removal of 0 bases from V and 4 bases from J, the junction contained 9 bases not matched to a gene. In germline, CDR1 is SGHVS, CDR2 FQNEAQ. The CDR3 here is CASSLAVTGRGNQPQHF. CDR3 DNA: TGTGCCAGCAGCTTAGCGGTGACAGGGAGAGGAAATCAGCCCCAGCATTTT.

This rearrangement joins TRBV30 to TRBJ2-3; no definite D call. The germline V and J ends were trimmed by 0 bases and 2 bases, with 9 bases remaining between them. The germline gives CDR1 GTSNPN, CDR2 SVGIG (reference sequence). The CDR3 is 14 residues long. The CDR3 DNA follows: TGTGCCTGGAGTGTACGGGCCCACACAGATACGCAGTATTTT. Its protein is CAWSVRAHTDTQYF.

The chain links TRBV5-1 to TRBJ2-7; D is unresolved. CDR3 length equals 14 residues. Between the trimmed V and J ends, which lost 0 bases and 0 bases, there was a span of 7 bases. CDR1 is SGHRS and CDR2 is YFSETQ in the germline V gene. CDR3 in amino acids: CASSLGGNSYEQYF. In nucleotides, the CDR3 is TGCGCCAGCAGCTTGGGGGGAAACTCCTACGAGCAGTACTTC.

The J gene is TRBJ2-5, the V gene TRBV11-1; D ambiguous. The CDR3 spans 11 residues. Trimming left V 4 bases short and J 5 bases short, with 5 bases between. Germline CDR1 is SGHAT and CDR2 is FQDESV (reference sequence). Here the CDR3 reads CASSYTETQYF. The CDR3 nucleotides are TGTGCCAGCAGCTATACGGAGACCCAGTACTTC.

The chain links TRBV14 to TRBJ1-6; D remains ambiguous. The V and J ends lost 1 base and 7 bases respectively, with 5 bases between them. Germline values: CDR1 SGHDN, CDR2 FVKESK. This CDR3 region has 13 residues. CDR3 amino acids: CASSQVKNSPLHF. Written as DNA, the CDR3 is TGTGCCAGCAGCCAAGTGAAGAATTCACCCCTCCACTTT. The complete variable domain, with remaining parts taken from reference TRBV14 and TRBJ1-6, reads EAGVTQFPSHSVIEKGQTVTLRCDPISGHDNLYWYRRVMGKEIKFLLHFVKESKQDESGMPNNRFLAERTGGTYSTLKVQPAELEDSGVYFCASSQVKNSPLHFGNGTRLTVT.

The V call is TRBV6-6, the J call TRBJ1-5; perhaps TRBD1 as D (5 bases). V was pared by 4 bases and J by 3 bases, with 10 bases between. This CDR3 is 14 amino acids long. Germline lookup yields CDR1 MNHNY and CDR2 SVGAGI (reference sequence). This chain's CDR3 is CASSSRTLNQPQHF. In DNA form, the CDR3 reads TGTGCCAGCAGTTCCCGGACACTCAATCAGCCCCAGCATTTT.

The chain employs TRBV7-9 and TRBJ2-2; D ambiguous. Per the germline V gene, CDR1 is SEHNR and CDR2 is FQNEAQ (reference sequence). V was pared by 4 bases and J by 8 bases, with 5 bases between. This CDR3 comprises 11 residues. The CDR3 DNA sequence: TGTGCCAGCAGCTGGCAAGGGGAGCTGTTTTTT. It encodes CASSWQGELFF.

The V and J genes are TRBV6-5 and TRBJ2-7, with TRBD2 matching 7 bases. V was clipped by 2 bases and J by 6 bases; unmatched bases: 10. This CDR3 region has 15 residues. Germline loops: CDR1 MNHEY, CDR2 SVGAGI. DNA for the CDR3: TGTGCCAGCAGTTACGTGGGGCGGGAGATGTTCGAGCAGTACTTC. Translating it yields CASSYVGREMFEQYF.

This chain links TRBV7-9 with TRBJ1-2; the D gene is possibly TRBD1 (5 bases). Germline V CDR1 and CDR2: SEHNR, FQNEAQ (reference sequence). The CDR3 totals 16 residues. Trimming took off 6 bases at V and 4 bases at J, with 21 bases between the two ends. This CDR3 is CASSPAGVLLFYGYTF. CDR3 nucleotide sequence: TGTGCCAGCAGTCCAGCGGGGGTACTCCTCTTCTATGGCTACACCTTC. The variable domain in full, completed from reference TRBV7-9 and TRBJ1-2, reads DTGVSQNPRHKITKRGQNVTFRCDPISEHNRLYWYRQTLGQGPEFLTYFQNEAQLEKSRLLSDRFSAERPKGSFSTLEIQRTEQGDSAMYLCASSPAGVLLFYGYTFGSGTRLTVV.

This sequence joins TRBV18 and TRBJ1-1, with D hard to call. The CDR3 extends over 14 amino acids. Trimming took off 0 bases at V and 8 bases at J, with 13 bases between the two ends. In germline, CDR1 is KGHSH, CDR2 LQKENI. The CDR3: CASSPPTGNREAFF. CDR3 in DNA: TGTGCCAGCTCACCACCGACGGGTAATCGAGAAGCTTTCTTT.

The CDR3 loop is CASERTGLYEQYF. The CDR3 bases are TGTGCTAGTGAGCGGACAGGGCTCTACGAGCAGTACTTC. The J gene is TRBJ2-5, the V gene TRBV12-5; 8 bases are a match to TRBD1. Matching the DNA end better, TRBJ2-7 makes the J call doubtful. The CDR3 runs to 13 residues. CDR1 is LGHNT and CDR2 is FRNRAP in the germline V gene.

The genes are TRBV7-2 and TRBJ1-4; D remains ambiguous. The CDR3 totals 15 residues. With 1 base removed from V and 0 bases from J, the gap between germline ends came to 6 bases. Germline lookup yields CDR1 SGHTA and CDR2 FQGNSA. Here the CDR3 reads CASSLDPATNEKLFF. The CDR3 nucleotides are TGTGCCAGCAGCTTAGATCCAGCAACTAATGAAAAACTGTTTTTT.

The V and J genes are TRBV19 and TRBJ1-5; D uncertain. Germline CDR1 reads LNHDA; CDR2 reads SQIVND (reference sequence). V gave up 3 bases and J gave up 2 bases, with 14 bases separating them. This CDR3 region has 16 residues. The CDR3 coding sequence is TGTGCCAGTAGTATCCTTCTAGGATCTCGCAATCAGCCCCAGCATTTT. This encodes CASSILLGSRNQPQHF.

CDR3 sequence (DNA): TGTGCCAGCAGCTTGCCACTAGCGGGTACCGGGGAGCTGTTTTTT. As protein: CASSLPLAGTGELFF. This sequence joins TRBV5-4 and TRBJ2-2, with TRBD2 matching 9 bases. This CDR3 is 15 amino acids long. CDR1 and CDR2 from the germline V gene are SGHNT and YYREEE (reference sequence). Losses at the gene ends were 1 base for V and 5 bases for J; bases not matched to a gene: 3.

CDR3 sequence reads: CASSEGGLAGGGGETQYF. CDR3 in DNA: TGTGCCAGCAGCGAGGGGGGACTAGCGGGAGGTGGAGGAGAGACCCAGTACTTC. The chain links TRBV9 to TRBJ2-5; TRBD2 matches at 15 bases. The CDR3 runs 18 residues. Germline CDR1 reads SGDLS; CDR2 reads YYNGEE. V lost 3 bases to trimming and J lost 4 bases; unmatched junction nucleotides: 10. Filled out from reference TRBV9 and TRBJ2-5, the complete variable domain reads DSGVTQTPKHLITATGQRVTLRCSPRSGDLSVYWYQQSLDQGLQFLIQYYNGEERAKGNILERFSAQQFPDLHSELNLSSLELGDSALYFCASSEGGLAGGGGETQYFGPGTRLLVL.

The rearrangement uses TRBV2 and TRBJ2-1; the match to TRBD2 covers 8 bases. There are 13 residues in the CDR3. J gave up 0 bases and V 11 bases, and 3 bases lay outside the gene matches. CDR1 is SNHLY, CDR2 FYNNEI, per germline. The CDR3 nucleotides are TGTGCCTGCGCGGGGGGCTCCTACAATGAGCAGTTCTTC. Residues: CACAGGSYNEQFF.

The CDR3, as DNA: TGTGCCAGCAGTTACTCGAATAATGGGGGTCAGCCCCAGCATTTT. It translates to CASSYSNNGGQPQHF. The chain is built from TRBV6-5 and TRBJ1-5; perhaps TRBD1 as D (5 bases). Germline CDR1 reads MNHEY; CDR2 reads SVGAGI. The CDR3 totals 15 residues. V was clipped by 0 bases and J by 6 bases, with 12 bases between them.

V usage is TRBV19 and J usage is TRBJ1-1; D unresolved. The length of the CDR3 is 12 residues. The V gene's germline CDR1 is LNHDA and CDR2 SQIVND (reference sequence). V lost 10 bases and J 10 bases, leaving 19 bases between the germline ends. The CDR3 region is CATIGGGPTAFF. CDR3 nucleotide sequence: TGTGCCACTATAGGAGGAGGGCCGACAGCTTTCTTT.

This clone was found once. The rearrangement uses TRBV7-3 and TRBJ2-2, with TRBD2 matching over 8 bases. This CDR3 has 15 amino acids. J lost 4 bases, V lost 0 bases, and 1 base had no gene match. Germline V gives CDR1 SGHTA, CDR2 FQGTGA. The CDR3 region is CASSLTSGATGELFF. The CDR3 coding sequence is TGTGCCAGCAGCTTAACTAGCGGGGCCACCGGGGAGCTGTTTTTT.

This clone showed up just once. This chain uses TRBV18 with TRBJ1-5; D possibly corresponds to TRBD1 (5 bases). Trimming cost V 0 bases and J 1 base, with 7 bases left between them. The germline V gene has CDR1 KGHSH and CDR2 LQKENI. The CDR3 runs to 15 residues. The CDR3 here is CASSPPGTSNQPQHF. For the CDR3, the DNA is TGTGCCAGCTCACCACCAGGGACGAGCAATCAGCCCCAGCATTTT.

DNA of the CDR3: TGTGCCAGCAGCCAAGACGGGACCTCTACTGAGCAGTTCTTC. This translates into CASSQDGTSTEQFF. The chain uses TRBV14 and TRBJ2-1; D may match TRBD1 or TRBD2 (5 bases each). This CDR3 is 14 amino acids long. Germline V gene data show CDR1 as SGHDN and CDR2 as FVKESK. Trimming pared 0 bases from V and 9 bases from J, leaving 12 bases between.

The gene calls are TRBV4-1 and TRBJ2-7; D is perhaps TRBD1 (5 bases). Trimming cost V 4 bases and J 0 bases, with 16 bases left between them. This CDR3 is 16 amino acids long. Germline V gene sequence: CDR1 MGHRA, CDR2 YSYEKL. CDR3 nucleotide sequence: TGCGCCAGCAGCCGGATGACAGTTCCAACCTCCTACGAGCAGTACTTC. Protein: CASSRMTVPTSYEQYF.

This sequence joins TRBV9 and TRBJ2-2, with TRBD2 as a possible D gene (6 bases). V lost 3 bases, J lost 6 bases, and 12 bases lay in between. CDR1 is SGDLS, CDR2 YYNGEE, per germline. The CDR3 runs 14 residues. The CDR3 region is CASSDPGGAGELFF. Written as DNA, the CDR3 is TGTGCCAGCAGCGATCCCGGAGGGGCCGGGGAGCTGTTTTTT. The full variable domain, in which reference TRBV9 and TRBJ2-2 provide the parts outside the CDR3, is DSGVTQTPKHLITATGQRVTLRCSPRSGDLSVYWYQQSLDQGLQFLIQYYNGEERAKGNILERFSAQQFPDLHSELNLSSLELGDSALYFCASSDPGGAGELFFGEGSRLTVL.

The rearrangement uses TRBV7-9 and TRBJ2-1; a possible D gene is TRBD2 (6 bases). CDR3 length: 14 residues. The V end was cut by 5 bases, the J end by 10 bases, with 18 bases between. Germline loops: CDR1 SEHNR, CDR2 FQNEAQ (reference sequence). DNA of the CDR3: TGTGCCAGCAGCACTCTCGAAAGACTAGTCGAGCAGTTCTTC. Protein sequence: CASSTLERLVEQFF. The variable domain in full, with the rest retrieved from reference TRBV7-9 and TRBJ2-1, is DTGVSQNPRHKITKRGQNVTFRCDPISEHNRLYWYRQTLGQGPEFLTYFQNEAQLEKSRLLSDRFSAERPKGSFSTLEIQRTEQGDSAMYLCASSTLERLVEQFFGPGTRLTVL.

The genes are TRBV6-5 and TRBJ1-1; no reliable D call. Germline V gene sequence: CDR1 MNHEY, CDR2 SVGAGI. This CDR3 region has 15 residues. V dropped 0 bases and J dropped 6 bases, with 14 bases sitting between them. CDR3 sequence (DNA): TGTGCCAGCAGTTACTCGGGGTCGCGACGGCCTGAAGCTTTCTTT. It specifies CASSYSGSRRPEAFF.

This sequence joins TRBV27 and TRBJ2-7, with D maybe TRBD2 (5 bases). In germline, CDR1 is MNHEY, CDR2 SMNVEV (reference sequence). V shed 4 bases and J shed 7 bases, with 20 bases lying between them. The length of the CDR3 is 15 residues. The CDR3 DNA reads TGTGCCAGCAGTTCGCCCTCCGGACTCCTATTTGAGCAGTACTTC. As protein: CASSSPSGLLFEQYF.

This clone was recorded only once. The chain combines TRBV2 with TRBJ1-2, with TRBD1 as a possible D gene (5 bases). The V gene's germline CDR1 is SNHLY and CDR2 FYNNEI. Deletions cut 6 bases from V and 5 bases from J, with 13 bases between. The CDR3 totals 13 residues. CDR3 DNA sequence: TGTGCCAGCAGATGGAGGGGACGGTATGGCTACACCTTC. Protein: CASRWRGRYGYTF.

This chain joins TRBV6-1 and TRBJ1-5; D may be TRBD1 (5 bases). The CDR3 loop spans 16 amino acids. V was shortened by 2 bases and J by 2 bases, with 13 bases between the two germline ends. Per germline, CDR1 MNHNS and CDR2 SASEGT. CDR3 in amino acids: CASSEYWGWGNQPQHF. The CDR3 nucleotides are TGTGCCAGCAGTGAATACTGGGGCTGGGGCAATCAGCCCCAGCATTTT.